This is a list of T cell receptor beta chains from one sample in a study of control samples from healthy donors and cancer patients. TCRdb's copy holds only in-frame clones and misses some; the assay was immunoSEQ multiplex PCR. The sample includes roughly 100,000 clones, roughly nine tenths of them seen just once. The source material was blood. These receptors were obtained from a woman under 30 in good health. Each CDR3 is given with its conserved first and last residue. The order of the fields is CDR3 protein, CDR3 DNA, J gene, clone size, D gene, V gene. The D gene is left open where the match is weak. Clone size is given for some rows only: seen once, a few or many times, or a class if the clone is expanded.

CASSLAGRQNSPLHF,TGCGCCAGCAGCTTGGCAGGGCGTCAGAATTCACCCCTCCACTTT,TRBJ1-6,once,NA,TRBV5-1
CASSQDRGTPYGYTF,TGTGCCAGCAGCCAAGATCGTGGGACACCTTATGGCTACACCTTC,TRBJ1-2,once,NA,TRBV4-2
CASSPGAAMNTEAFF,TGTGCCAGCAGCCCCGGGGCGGCCATGAACACTGAAGCTTTCTTT,TRBJ1-1,NA,NA,TRBV9
CATRDSEASYEQYF,TGTGCCACCAGGGACTCCGAGGCCTCCTACGAGCAGTACTTC,TRBJ2-7,NA,NA,TRBV14
CATKETGSGTEAFF,TGTGCCACCAAGGAAACAGGGTCGGGCACTGAAGCTTTCTTT,TRBJ1-1,NA,NA,TRBV24-1
CASSLAVAGFTDTQYF,TGCGCCAGCAGCTTGGCAGTAGCGGGATTCACAGATACGCAGTATTTT,TRBJ2-3,once,TRBD2,TRBV5-1
CASARQGAWNEQYF,TGTGCCAGCGCACGACAGGGGGCATGGAACGAGCAGTACTTC,TRBJ2-7,once,TRBD1,TRBV28
CACQLAGNKNIQYF,TGTGCCTGTCAACTAGCGGGGAACAAAAACATTCAGTACTTC,TRBJ2-4,NA,TRBD2,TRBV30
CASSDRVRTDTQYF,TGCGCCAGCTCAGACAGGGTCCGCACAGATACGCAGTATTTT,TRBJ2-3,NA,TRBD1,TRBV5-1
CASSLGGGAALNEQFF,TGTGCCAGCAGCTTAGGCGGGGGCGCGGCACTGAATGAGCAGTTCTTC,TRBJ2-1,NA,NA,TRBV11-3
CASSLEGTNEKLFF,TGTGCCAGCAGCCTGGAGGGTACTAATGAAAAACTGTTTTTT,TRBJ1-4,once,NA,TRBV11-3
CASRTSSGGTDTQYF,TGTGCCAGCAGGACAAGCAGCGGGGGCACAGATACGCAGTATTTT,TRBJ2-3,NA,TRBD2,TRBV6-6
CANVTPLHSPLHF,TGTGCCAACGTGACACCTCTCCATTCACCCCTCCACTTT,TRBJ1-6,NA,NA,TRBV21-1
CASSLVAGLNTEAFF,TGTGCCAGCAGCTTAGTTGCGGGATTGAACACTGAAGCTTTCTTT,TRBJ1-1,NA,NA,TRBV11-3
CASSQDLWGYTF,TGCGCCAGCAGCCAAGACCTATGGGGCTACACCTTC,TRBJ1-2,NA,NA,TRBV4-1
CASSLEGEVSNQPQHF,TGTGCCAGCAGCTTAGAGGGGGAAGTGAGCAATCAGCCCCAGCATTTT,TRBJ1-5,NA,NA,TRBV7-8
CASSREGNAEAFF,TGCGCCAGCAGCCGGGAGGGGAACGCTGAAGCTTTCTTT,TRBJ1-1,NA,NA,TRBV4-3
CASSIGTSGLTGTDTQYF,TGCGCCAGCAGCATCGGGACTAGCGGGCTAACGGGCACAGATACGCAGTATTTT,TRBJ2-3,NA,TRBD2,TRBV5-1
CASSSGISGANVLTF,TGCGCCAGCAGTTCAGGGATTTCTGGGGCCAACGTCCTGACTTTC,TRBJ2-6,NA,NA,TRBV5-1
CASSIRRGSSYNEQFF,TGTGCCAGTAGTATACGGAGGGGAAGCTCCTACAATGAGCAGTTCTTC,TRBJ2-1,NA,NA,TRBV19
CAWRSFWDSSLYEQYF,TGTGCCTGGAGGTCCTTCTGGGACAGCTCCTTATACGAGCAGTACTTC,TRBJ2-7,NA,TRBD1,TRBV30
CASSLGQGGNSPLHF,TGCGCCAGCAGCTTGGGACAGGGGGGGAATTCACCCCTCCACTTT,TRBJ1-6,NA,TRBD1,TRBV5-1
CASSGRTVTPEAFF,TGTGCCAGCAGCGGGAGGACAGTTACCCCCGAGGCTTTCTTT,TRBJ1-1,once,NA,TRBV7-9
CASSITGGPTYNEQFF,TGTGCCAGTAGTATCACAGGGGGCCCTACCTACAATGAGCAGTTCTTC,TRBJ2-1,NA,TRBD1,TRBV19
CASSQQLGGAYAYYEQYF,TGCGCCAGCAGCCAACAACTGGGCGGGGCCTACGCCTACTACGAGCAGTACTTC,TRBJ2-7,NA,NA,TRBV4-1
CASSSAGNTIYF,TGTGCCAGCAGCTCCGCCGGAAACACCATATATTTT,TRBJ1-3,NA,NA,TRBV7-9
CASSFLVRLSTEAFF,TGCGCCAGCAGCTTTCTAGTTCGTTTAAGCACTGAAGCTTTCTTT,TRBJ1-1,NA,NA,TRBV5-1